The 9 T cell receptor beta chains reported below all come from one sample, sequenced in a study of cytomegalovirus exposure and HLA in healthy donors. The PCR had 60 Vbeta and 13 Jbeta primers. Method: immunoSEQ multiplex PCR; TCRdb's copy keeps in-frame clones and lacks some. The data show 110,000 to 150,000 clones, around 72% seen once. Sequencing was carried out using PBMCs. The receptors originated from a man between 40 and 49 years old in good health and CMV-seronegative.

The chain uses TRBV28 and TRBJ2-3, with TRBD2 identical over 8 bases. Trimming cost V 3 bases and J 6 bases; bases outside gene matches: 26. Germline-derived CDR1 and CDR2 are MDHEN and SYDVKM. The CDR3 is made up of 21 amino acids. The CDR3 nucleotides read TGTGCCAGCAGTTTGGGGGTGACTAGCGTCTTGCCCCACCAAGAAACGGATACGCAGTATTTT. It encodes CASSLGVTSVLPHQETDTQYF.

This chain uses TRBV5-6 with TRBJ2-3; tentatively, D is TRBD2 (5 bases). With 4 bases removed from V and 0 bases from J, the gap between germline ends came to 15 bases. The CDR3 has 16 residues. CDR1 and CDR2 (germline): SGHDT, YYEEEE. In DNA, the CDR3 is TGTGCCAGCAGCCCTACACGGAGGTGGAGCACAGATACGCAGTATTTT. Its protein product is CASSPTRRWSTDTQYF.

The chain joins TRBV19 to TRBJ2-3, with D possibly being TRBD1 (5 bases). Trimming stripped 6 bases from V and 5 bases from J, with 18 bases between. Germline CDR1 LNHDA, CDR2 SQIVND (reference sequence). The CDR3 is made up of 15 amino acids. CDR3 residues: CASSYDRGYEDTQYF. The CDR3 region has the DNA TGTGCCAGTAGCTACGACAGAGGTTATGAAGATACGCAGTATTTT.

CDR3 in amino acids: CASKRGQDTEAFF. In nucleotides, the CDR3 is TGTGCCAGCAAGAGGGGGCAGGACACTGAAGCTTTCTTT. V and J are TRBV2 and TRBJ1-1, with TRBD1 identical over 7 bases. CDR3 length equals 13 residues. Looked up from germline, CDR1 is SNHLY and CDR2 is FYNNEI. J lost 3 bases, V lost 7 bases, and 5 bases had no gene match.

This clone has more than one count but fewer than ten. The CDR3 nucleotides are TGTGCCAGCAGGAGACAGGGAATCGGACCTCAGGGGCAGTATTTT. This translates into CASRRQGIGPQGQYF. The chain employs TRBV6-5 and TRBJ2-3, with 7 bases lining up with TRBD1. The germline CDR1 and CDR2 sequences are MNHEY and SVGAGI. This CDR3 comprises 15 residues. V gave up 6 bases and J gave up 11 bases; unmatched junction bases: 17.

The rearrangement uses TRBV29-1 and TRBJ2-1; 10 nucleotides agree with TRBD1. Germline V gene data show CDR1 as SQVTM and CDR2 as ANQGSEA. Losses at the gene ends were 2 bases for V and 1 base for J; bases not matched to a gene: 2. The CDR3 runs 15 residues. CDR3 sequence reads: CSVEMGQGSYNEQFF. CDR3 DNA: TGCAGCGTTGAAATGGGACAGGGGTCCTACAATGAGCAGTTCTTC.

The CDR3 loop is CAWGEQGYYGYTF. The CDR3 nucleotides are TGTGCCTGGGGGGAACAGGGGTACTATGGCTACACCTTC. This chain joins TRBV30 and TRBJ1-2; 7 bases match TRBD1. From germline, CDR1 is GTSNPN and CDR2 SVGIG (reference sequence). CDR3 length: 13 residues. Unmatched junction bases numbered 6, after V lost 5 bases and J lost 3 bases.

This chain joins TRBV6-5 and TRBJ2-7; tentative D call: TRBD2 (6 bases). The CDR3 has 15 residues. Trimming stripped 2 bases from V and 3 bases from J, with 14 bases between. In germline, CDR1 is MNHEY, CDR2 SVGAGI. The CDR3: CASSYGAGGLYEQYF. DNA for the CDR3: TGTGCCAGCAGTTACGGGGCAGGAGGGCTCTACGAGCAGTACTTC.

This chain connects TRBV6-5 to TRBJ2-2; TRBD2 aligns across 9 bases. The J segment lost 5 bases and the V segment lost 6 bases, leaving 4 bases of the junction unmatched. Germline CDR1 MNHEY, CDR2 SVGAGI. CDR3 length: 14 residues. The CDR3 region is CASRAGGYTGELFF. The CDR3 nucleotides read TGTGCCAGCAGGGCGGGAGGGTATACCGGGGAGCTGTTTTTT.